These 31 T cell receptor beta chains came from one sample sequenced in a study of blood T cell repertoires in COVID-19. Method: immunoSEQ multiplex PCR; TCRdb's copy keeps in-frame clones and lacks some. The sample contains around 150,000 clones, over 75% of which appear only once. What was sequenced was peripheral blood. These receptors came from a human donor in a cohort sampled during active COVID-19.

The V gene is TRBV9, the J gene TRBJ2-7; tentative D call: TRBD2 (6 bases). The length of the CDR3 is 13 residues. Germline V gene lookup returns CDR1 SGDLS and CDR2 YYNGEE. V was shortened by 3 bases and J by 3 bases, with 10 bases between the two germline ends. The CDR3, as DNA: TGTGCCAGCAGCGCCGGGGGTAACTACGAGCAGTACTTC. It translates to CASSAGGNYEQYF.

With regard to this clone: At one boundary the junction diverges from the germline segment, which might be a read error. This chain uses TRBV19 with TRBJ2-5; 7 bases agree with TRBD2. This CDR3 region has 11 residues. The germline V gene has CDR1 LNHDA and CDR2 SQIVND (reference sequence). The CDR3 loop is CASSIGRGLHF. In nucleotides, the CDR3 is TGTGCCAGTAGTATAGGGCGGGGGTTGCACTTC.

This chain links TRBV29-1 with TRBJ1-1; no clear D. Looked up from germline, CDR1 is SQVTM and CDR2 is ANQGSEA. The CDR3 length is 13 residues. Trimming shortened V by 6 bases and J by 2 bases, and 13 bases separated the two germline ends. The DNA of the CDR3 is TGCAGCGTCGCGCAGGCCCGAAACACTGAAGCTTTCTTT. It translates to CSVAQARNTEAFF.

The CDR3 bases are TGTGCCAGTAGTACCAGAGGGGGCAGCTGGGAGACCCAGTACTTC. This gives the protein CASSTRGGSWETQYF. The V and J genes are TRBV19 and TRBJ2-5; TRBD1 matches 7 bases. The germline V gene has CDR1 LNHDA and CDR2 SQIVND (reference sequence). V trimming: 4 bases; J trimming: 5 bases; junction bases outside the gene matches: 10. This CDR3 has 15 residues.

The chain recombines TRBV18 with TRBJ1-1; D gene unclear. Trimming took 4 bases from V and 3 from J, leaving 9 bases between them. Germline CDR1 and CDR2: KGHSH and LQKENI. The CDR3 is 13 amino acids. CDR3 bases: TGTGCCAGCTCACTCGACATCTACACTGAAGCTTTCTTT. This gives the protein CASSLDIYTEAFF.

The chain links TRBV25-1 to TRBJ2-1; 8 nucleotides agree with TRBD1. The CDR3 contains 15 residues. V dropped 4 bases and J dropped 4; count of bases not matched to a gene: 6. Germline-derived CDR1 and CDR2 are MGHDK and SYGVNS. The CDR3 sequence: CASSARQGAYNEQFF. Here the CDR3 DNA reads TGTGCCAGCAGTGCTCGGCAGGGGGCTTACAATGAGCAGTTCTTC.

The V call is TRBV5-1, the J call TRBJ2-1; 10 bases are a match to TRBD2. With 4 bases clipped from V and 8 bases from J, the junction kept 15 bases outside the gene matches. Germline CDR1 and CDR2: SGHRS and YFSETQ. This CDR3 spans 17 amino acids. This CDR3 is CASSPRGLAGDVDEQFF. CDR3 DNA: TGCGCCAGCAGCCCCCGAGGTCTAGCGGGAGACGTGGATGAGCAGTTCTTC.

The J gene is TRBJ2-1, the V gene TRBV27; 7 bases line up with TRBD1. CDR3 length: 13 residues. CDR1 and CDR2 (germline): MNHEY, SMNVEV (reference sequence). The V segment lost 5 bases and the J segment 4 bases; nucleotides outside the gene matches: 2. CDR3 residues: CASSKDRYNEQFF. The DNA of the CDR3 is TGTGCCAGCAGTAAGGACAGGTACAATGAGCAGTTCTTC.

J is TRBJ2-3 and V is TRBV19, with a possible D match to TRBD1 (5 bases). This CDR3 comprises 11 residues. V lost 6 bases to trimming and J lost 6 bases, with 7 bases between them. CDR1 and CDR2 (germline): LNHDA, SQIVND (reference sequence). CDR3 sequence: CASSKGDTQYF. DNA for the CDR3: TGTGCCAGTAGCAAGGGGGATACGCAGTATTTT.

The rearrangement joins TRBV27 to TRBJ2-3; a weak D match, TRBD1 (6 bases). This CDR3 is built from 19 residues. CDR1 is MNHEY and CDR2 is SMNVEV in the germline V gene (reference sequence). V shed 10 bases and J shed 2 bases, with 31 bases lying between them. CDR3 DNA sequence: TGTGCCACCCCCCCCCTCGAGAATCGGACAGACGAGGACACAGATACGCAGTATTTT. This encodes CATPPLENRTDEDTDTQYF.

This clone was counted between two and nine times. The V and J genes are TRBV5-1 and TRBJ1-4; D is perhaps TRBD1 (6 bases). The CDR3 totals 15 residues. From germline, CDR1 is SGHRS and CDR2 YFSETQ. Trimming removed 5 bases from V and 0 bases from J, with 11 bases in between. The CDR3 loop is CASRSEGATNEKLFF. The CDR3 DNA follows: TGCGCCAGCAGAAGCGAGGGGGCAACTAATGAAAAACTGTTTTTT.

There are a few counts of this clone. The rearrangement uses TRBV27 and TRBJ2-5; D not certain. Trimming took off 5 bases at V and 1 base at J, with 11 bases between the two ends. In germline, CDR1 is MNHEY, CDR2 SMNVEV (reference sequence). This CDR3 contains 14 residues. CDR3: CASSARSSQETQYF. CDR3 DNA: TGTGCCAGCAGTGCACGATCGAGCCAAGAGACCCAGTACTTC.

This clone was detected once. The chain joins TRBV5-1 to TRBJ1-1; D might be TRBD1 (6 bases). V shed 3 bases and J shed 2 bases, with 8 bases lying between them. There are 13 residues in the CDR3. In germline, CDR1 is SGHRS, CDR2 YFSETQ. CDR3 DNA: TGCGCCAGCAGCTCGGACAGTAACACTGAAGCTTTCTTT. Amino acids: CASSSDSNTEAFF.

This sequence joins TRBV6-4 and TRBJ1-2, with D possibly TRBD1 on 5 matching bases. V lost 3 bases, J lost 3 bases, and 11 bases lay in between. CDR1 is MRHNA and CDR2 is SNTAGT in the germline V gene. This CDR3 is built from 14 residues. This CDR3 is CASSEGTSDYGYTF. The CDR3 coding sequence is TGTGCCAGCAGTGAGGGGACTTCCGACTATGGCTACACCTTC.

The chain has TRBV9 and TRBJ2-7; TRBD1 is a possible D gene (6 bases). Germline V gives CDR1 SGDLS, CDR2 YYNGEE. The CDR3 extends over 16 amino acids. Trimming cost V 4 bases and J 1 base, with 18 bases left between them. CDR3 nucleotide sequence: TGTGCCAGCAGCCCCCGAGGGGACATAGGATCCTACGAGCAGTACTTC. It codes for CASSPRGDIGSYEQYF.

CDR3 DNA sequence: TGTGCCAGCAGCCCTGAGGGACAGTCAACTTATGGCTACACCTTC. This gives the protein CASSPEGQSTYGYTF. The rearrangement links TRBV5-5 to TRBJ1-2, with 7 bases fitting TRBD1. With 4 bases clipped from V and 5 bases from J, the junction kept 11 bases outside the gene matches. Looked up from germline, CDR1 is SGHKS and CDR2 is YYEKEE (reference sequence). This CDR3 is 15 amino acids long.

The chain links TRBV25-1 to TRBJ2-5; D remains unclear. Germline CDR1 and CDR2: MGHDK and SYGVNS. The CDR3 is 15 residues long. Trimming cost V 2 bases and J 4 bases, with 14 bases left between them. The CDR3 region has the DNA TGTGCCAGCAGTGAAGCAGACAAAATAAGAGAGACCCAGTACTTC. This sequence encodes CASSEADKIRETQYF.

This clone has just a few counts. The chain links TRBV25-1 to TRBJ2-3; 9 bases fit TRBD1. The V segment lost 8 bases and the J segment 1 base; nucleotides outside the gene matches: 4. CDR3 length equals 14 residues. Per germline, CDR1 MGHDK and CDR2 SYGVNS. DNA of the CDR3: TGTGCCAGCGGACAGGGGCACCGCACAGATACGCAGTATTTT. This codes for CASGQGHRTDTQYF.

The CDR3 region is CASSLEGSRSIYTF. The DNA of the CDR3 is TGTGCCAGCAGTTTGGAGGGGTCCCGATCTATCTACACCTTC. The gene calls are TRBV27 and TRBJ1-2, with a possible D match to TRBD1 (5 bases). Germline V gene data show CDR1 as MNHEY and CDR2 as SMNVEV (reference sequence). Trimming shortened V by 3 bases and J by 10 bases, and 18 bases separated the two germline ends. The CDR3 is made up of 14 amino acids.

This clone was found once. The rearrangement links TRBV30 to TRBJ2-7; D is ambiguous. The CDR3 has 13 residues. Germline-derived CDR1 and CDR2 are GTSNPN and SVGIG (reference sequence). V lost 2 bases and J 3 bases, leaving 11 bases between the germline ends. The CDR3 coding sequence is TGTGCCTGGAGTCCCGGGTCTTTCTACGAGCAGTACTTC. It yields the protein CAWSPGSFYEQYF.

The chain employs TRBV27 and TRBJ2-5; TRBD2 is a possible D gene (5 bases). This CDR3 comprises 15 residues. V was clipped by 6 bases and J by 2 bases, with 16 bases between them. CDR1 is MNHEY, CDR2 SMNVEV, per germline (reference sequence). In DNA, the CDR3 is TGTGCCAGCAGAGATAACTGGGAGCAGCAAGAGACCCAGTACTTC. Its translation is CASRDNWEQQETQYF.

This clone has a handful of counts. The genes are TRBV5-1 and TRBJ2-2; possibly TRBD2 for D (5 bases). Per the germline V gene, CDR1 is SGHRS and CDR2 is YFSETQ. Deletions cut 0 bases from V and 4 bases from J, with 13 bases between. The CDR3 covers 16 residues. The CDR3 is CASSLANGIRTGELFF. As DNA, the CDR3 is TGCGCCAGCAGCTTGGCCAACGGGATACGCACCGGGGAGCTGTTTTTT.

In DNA, the CDR3 is TGTGCCAGCAGCTTCCCACGGGGCTACGAGCAGTACTTC. It specifies CASSFPRGYEQYF. This sequence joins TRBV11-2 and TRBJ2-7; D may be TRBD2 (5 bases). The length of the CDR3 is 13 residues. Germline-derived CDR1 and CDR2 are SGHAT and FQNNGV. V was trimmed by 3 bases and J by 3 bases, leaving 9 bases between them.

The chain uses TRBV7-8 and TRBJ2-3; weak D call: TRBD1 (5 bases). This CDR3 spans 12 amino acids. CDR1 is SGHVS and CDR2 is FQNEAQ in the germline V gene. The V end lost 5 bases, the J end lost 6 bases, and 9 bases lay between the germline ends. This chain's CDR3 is CASSLKGDTQYF. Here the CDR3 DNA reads TGTGCCAGCAGCCTAAAGGGGGATACGCAGTATTTT.

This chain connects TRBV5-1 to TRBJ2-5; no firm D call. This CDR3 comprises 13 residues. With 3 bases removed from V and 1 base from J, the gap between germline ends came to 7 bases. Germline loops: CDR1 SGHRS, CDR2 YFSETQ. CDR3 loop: CASSWPSQETQYF. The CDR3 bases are TGCGCCAGCAGCTGGCCCAGCCAAGAGACCCAGTACTTC.

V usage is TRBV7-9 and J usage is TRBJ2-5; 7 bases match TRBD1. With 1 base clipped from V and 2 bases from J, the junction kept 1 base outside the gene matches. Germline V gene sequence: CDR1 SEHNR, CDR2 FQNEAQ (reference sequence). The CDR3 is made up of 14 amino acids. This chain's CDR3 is CASSLVQGQETQYF. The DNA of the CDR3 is TGTGCCAGCAGCTTAGTACAGGGGCAAGAGACCCAGTACTTC.

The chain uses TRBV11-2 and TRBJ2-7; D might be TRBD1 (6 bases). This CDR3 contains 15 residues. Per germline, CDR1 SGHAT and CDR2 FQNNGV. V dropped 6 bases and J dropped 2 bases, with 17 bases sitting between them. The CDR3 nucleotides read TGTGCCAGCAGGGGAGCCGAGACAGGCCCCTACGAGCAGTACTTC. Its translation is CASRGAETGPYEQYF.

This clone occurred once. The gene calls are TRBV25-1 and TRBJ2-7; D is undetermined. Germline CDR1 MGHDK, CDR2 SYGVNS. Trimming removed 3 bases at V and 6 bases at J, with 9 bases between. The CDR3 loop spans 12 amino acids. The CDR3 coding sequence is TGTGCCAGCAGTGATATCATCGGCGAGCAGTACTTC. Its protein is CASSDIIGEQYF.

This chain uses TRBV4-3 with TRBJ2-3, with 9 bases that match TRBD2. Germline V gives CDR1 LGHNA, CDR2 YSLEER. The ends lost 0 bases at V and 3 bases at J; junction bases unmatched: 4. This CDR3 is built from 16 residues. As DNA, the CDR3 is TGCGCCAGCAGCCAAGAAGTAACTAGCGGGACAGATACGCAGTATTTT. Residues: CASSQEVTSGTDTQYF.

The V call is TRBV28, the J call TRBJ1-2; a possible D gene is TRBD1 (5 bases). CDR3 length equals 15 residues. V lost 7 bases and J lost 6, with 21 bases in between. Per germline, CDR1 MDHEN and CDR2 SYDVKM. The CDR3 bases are TGTGCCAGCATTAACCGTCGACAGTTTTTTGATGGCTACACCTTC. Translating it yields CASINRRQFFDGYTF.

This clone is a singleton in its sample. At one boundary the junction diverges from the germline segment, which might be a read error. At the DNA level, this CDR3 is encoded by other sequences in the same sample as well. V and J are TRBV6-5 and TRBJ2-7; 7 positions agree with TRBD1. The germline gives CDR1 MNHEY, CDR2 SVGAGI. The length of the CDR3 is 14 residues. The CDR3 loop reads CASSLTGKFYEQYF. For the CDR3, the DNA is TGTGCTAGCAGCCTGACAGGGAAATTTTACGAGCAGTACTTC.